A single sample is the source of the 19 T cell receptor beta chains below, sequenced in a study of graft-versus-host responses after intestinal transplantation. Assay: immunoSEQ multiplex PCR; the TCRdb copy retains only in-frame clones and omits some. Among around 9,500 clones listed, roughly 90% were seen once. The sample consisted of PBMCs, taken 242 days after intestinal transplant. Receptor source: a human patient who received an intestinal transplant, so some T cells may come from the graft donor.

This clone was counted only a few times. The chain is built from TRBV4-1 and TRBJ1-1; no definite D call. The germline V gene encodes CDR1 MGHRA and CDR2 YSYEKL. The CDR3 is made up of 12 amino acids. Deletions cut 0 bases from V and 7 bases from J, with 6 bases between. The CDR3 protein is CASSQEDGEAFF. Here the CDR3 DNA reads TGCGCCAGCAGCCAAGAGGATGGTGAAGCTTTCTTT.

The CDR3 reads CASSLTQDRYGEQFF. The DNA for the CDR3 is TGTGCCAGCAGCTTAACCCAGGACAGGTACGGTGAGCAGTTCTTC. The V gene is TRBV7-3, the J gene TRBJ2-1; TRBD1 matches 7 bases. The CDR3 length is 15 residues. The V gene's germline CDR1 is SGHTA and CDR2 FQGTGA. Trimming took 0 bases from V and 9 from J; bases not matched to a gene: 8.

The V and J genes are TRBV27 and TRBJ2-7; 8 positions match TRBD2. With 6 bases clipped from V and 3 bases from J, the junction kept 10 bases outside the gene matches. Germline V lookup: CDR1 MNHEY, CDR2 SMNVEV (reference sequence). The CDR3 has 15 amino acids. The DNA for the CDR3 is TGTGCCAGCAGACACCGGGGGGGTTCCCTCTACGAGCAGTACTTC. This sequence encodes CASRHRGGSLYEQYF.

The genes are TRBV28 and TRBJ1-5; D is unresolved. The CDR3 has 13 residues. Germline CDR1 is MDHEN and CDR2 is SYDVKM. V lost 3 bases to trimming and J lost 4 bases, with 7 bases between them. In DNA, the CDR3 is TGTGCCAGCAGTTTTAGGCAAAATCAGCCCCAGCATTTT. This codes for CASSFRQNQPQHF.

The rearrangement joins TRBV27 to TRBJ2-1, with TRBD2 matching 9 bases. V lost 6 bases and J lost 8; bases outside the gene matches: 11. CDR3 length: 15 residues. CDR1 and CDR2 (germline): MNHEY, SMNVEV (reference sequence). CDR3 amino acids: CASRWLAGRGDEQFF. The CDR3 DNA reads as TGTGCCAGCAGGTGGCTAGCGGGACGGGGGGATGAGCAGTTCTTC.

The V gene is TRBV6-4, the J gene TRBJ2-3; 8 nucleotides agree with TRBD2. Germline CDR1 is MRHNA and CDR2 is SNTAGT. V was clipped by 3 bases and J by 1 base; unmatched bases: 0. This CDR3 spans 14 amino acids. The CDR3 DNA reads as TGTGCCAGCAGTGAAGCGGGAGGCACAGATACGCAGTATTTT. Encoded protein: CASSEAGGTDTQYF.

The chain joins TRBV15 to TRBJ2-6; TRBD2 might be the D (6 bases). The CDR3 contains 17 residues. The ends were cut back, 0 bases at V and 0 bases at J, with 9 bases in the middle. Looked up from germline, CDR1 is LNHNV and CDR2 is YYDKDF (reference sequence). CDR3 bases: TGTGCCACCAGCAGAGATGGCGGGAACTCTGGGGCCAACGTCCTGACTTTC. Its translation: CATSRDGGNSGANVLTF.

With regard to this clone: Its ends do not fully match the called genes, so a read error is possible. J is TRBJ2-7 and V is TRBV7-3; TRBD2 is a possible D gene (6 bases). CDR3 length: 15 residues. Germline V CDR1 and CDR2: SGHTA, FQGTGA. The CDR3 here is CASSLGVSGRYGQYF. The CDR3, as DNA: TGTGCCAGCAGCTTAGGCGTTAGCGGCAGATACGGGCAGTACTTC.

The chain combines TRBV28 with TRBJ2-1; D ambiguous. In germline, CDR1 is MDHEN, CDR2 SYDVKM. CDR3 length: 13 amino acids. Trimming pared 2 bases from V and 3 bases from J, leaving 5 bases between. CDR3 sequence reads: CASSLVRYNEQFF. As DNA, the CDR3 is TGTGCCAGCAGTTTAGTACGCTACAATGAGCAGTTCTTC.

There are a few counts of this clone. The V and J genes are TRBV10-2 and TRBJ2-7; 8 bases match TRBD2. The germline gives CDR1 WSHSY, CDR2 SAAADI. The CDR3 is 15 residues long. J lost 1 base, V lost 4 bases, and 6 bases had no gene match. As DNA, the CDR3 is TGCGCCAGCAGTGCCACTAGCGGATCATCCTACGAGCAGTACTTC. This sequence encodes CASSATSGSSYEQYF.

The gene calls are TRBV4-2 and TRBJ2-3; 13 bases are shared with TRBD2. Trimming took 4 bases from V and 7 from J; bases not matched to a gene: 8. Germline V gene data show CDR1 as LGHNA and CDR2 as YNFKEQ. There are 16 residues in the CDR3. This CDR3 is CASSPKLAGGPNTQYF. In DNA, the CDR3 is TGTGCCAGCAGCCCCAAACTAGCGGGAGGGCCAAATACGCAGTATTTT.

The V call is TRBV4-1, the J call TRBJ2-1; 10 nucleotides line up with TRBD2. CDR3 length: 16 amino acids. The germline gives CDR1 MGHRA, CDR2 YSYEKL. Trimming at V came to 0 bases and at J to 6 bases, leaving 5 bases not matched to a gene. In DNA form, the CDR3 reads TGCGCCAGCAGCCAAGACCCGCTAGCGGGAGTCAATGAGCAGTTCTTC. This translates into CASSQDPLAGVNEQFF.

This chain uses TRBV19 with TRBJ2-1; TRBD2 aligns across 8 bases. J gave up 2 bases and V 2 bases, and 8 bases lay outside the gene matches. The CDR3 runs 17 residues. In germline, CDR1 is LNHDA, CDR2 SQIVND (reference sequence). The CDR3 sequence: CASSIKGKGLAYNEQFF. The DNA of the CDR3 is TGTGCCAGTAGTATAAAGGGGAAGGGACTAGCCTACAATGAGCAGTTCTTC.

This clone was detected a few times. V is TRBV5-5 and J is TRBJ2-3; 7 positions agree with TRBD1. The length of the CDR3 is 15 residues. V trimming: 4 bases; J trimming: 0 bases; junction bases outside the gene matches: 5. The germline gives CDR1 SGHKS, CDR2 YYEKEE (reference sequence). In DNA, the CDR3 is TGTGCCAGCAGCGTGACAGGGTTGAGCACAGATACGCAGTATTTT. This translates into CASSVTGLSTDTQYF. Drawing the rest from reference TRBV5-5 and TRBJ2-3, the complete variable domain is DAGVTQSPTHLIKTRGQQVTLRCSPISGHKSVSWYQQVLGQGPQFIFQYYEKEERGRGNFPDRFSARQFPNYSSELNVNALLLGDSALYLCASSVTGLSTDTQYFGPGTRLTVL.

The chain uses TRBV4-1 and TRBJ2-7; a weak D match, TRBD1 (6 bases). The length of the CDR3 is 15 residues. CDR1 MGHRA and CDR2 YSYEKL come from the germline V gene. V lost 1 base, J lost 6 bases, and 16 bases lay in between. The CDR3 DNA follows: TGCGCCAGCAGCCAAGTGGGGGCGCGCTTTATCGAGCAGTACTTC. This codes for CASSQVGARFIEQYF.

The rearrangement joins TRBV7-9 to TRBJ2-7, with a possible D match to TRBD1 (5 bases). V lost 6 bases and J lost 5, with 14 bases in between. The CDR3 contains 13 residues. Germline-derived CDR1 and CDR2 are SEHNR and FQNEAQ (reference sequence). The CDR3 sequence is CASRPTVGDEQYF. In nucleotides, the CDR3 is TGTGCCAGCAGGCCGACAGTCGGTGACGAGCAGTACTTC.

The J gene is TRBJ1-6, the V gene TRBV7-9; no definite D call. Germline CDR1 reads SEHNR; CDR2 reads FQNEAQ (reference sequence). This CDR3 is 17 amino acids long. V was pared by 6 bases and J by 5 bases, with 20 bases between. For the CDR3, the DNA is TGTGCCAGCAGTCCCGTTTGGGTGGGGAGGAATAATTCACCCCTCCACTTT. Protein product: CASSPVWVGRNNSPLHF.

In its sample, this clone was seen a few times. The V and J genes are TRBV28 and TRBJ1-3; D gene uncertain. Germline V gene lookup returns CDR1 MDHEN and CDR2 SYDVKM. V lost 6 bases and J lost 4, with 16 bases in between. The CDR3 is 15 amino acids. DNA of the CDR3: TGTGCCAGCAGCCCAGGTCGAGGCGCCGGAAACACCATATATTTT. The encoded protein is CASSPGRGAGNTIYF.

The V and J genes are TRBV6-1 and TRBJ1-2; TRBD1 is a possible D gene (6 bases). This CDR3 region has 13 residues. Germline CDR1 reads MNHNS; CDR2 reads SASEGT. Trimming stripped 8 bases from V and 4 bases from J, with 14 bases between. CDR3 sequence (DNA): TGTGCCAGCCGTCACAGGGTAGGCTATGGCTACACCTTC. It encodes CASRHRVGYGYTF.